The next 22 T cell receptor beta chains were all read from a single sample in a study of T cell repertoires in cytomegalovirus infection. TCRdb fed the reads into MiXCR, producing one record per CDR3 protein. The sample lists around 260,000 distinct CDR3 sequences; roughly 24% were seen once. What was sequenced was PBMCs. The receptor set was obtained from a human donor in good health (CMV status not recorded). Some clones in this sample may be carry-over from other donors' samples.

This clonotype showed up just a few times. V gene TRBV28 combines with J gene TRBJ2-7; TRBD2 matches 13 bases. Germline CDR1 is MDHEN and CDR2 is SYDVKM. The CDR3 is 18 residues long. The V gene end was trimmed by 3 bases and the J gene end by 3 bases; junction bases not matched to a gene: 11. CDR3 loop: CASSFSSTSGGRNYEQYF. The CDR3 region has the DNA TGTGCCAGCAGTTTCAGTTCGACTAGCGGGGGGAGAAACTACGAGCAGTACTTC.

This rearrangement joins TRBV20-1 to TRBJ1-1, with D possibly being TRBD1 (6 bases). Germline CDR1 and CDR2: DFQATT and SNEGSKA (reference sequence). Trimming removed 6 bases at V and 4 bases at J, with 18 bases between. This CDR3 comprises 14 residues. The CDR3 region is CSAFYQGMSTEAFF. CDR3 coding DNA: TGCAGTGCGTTTTACCAGGGGATGAGCACTGAAGCTTTCTTT.

V is TRBV19 and J is TRBJ1-1, with D possibly matching TRBD1 (6 bases). The CDR3 loop spans 16 amino acids. V lost 8 bases, J lost 3 bases, and 22 bases lay in between. Germline-derived CDR1 and CDR2 are LNHDA and SQIVND (reference sequence). The CDR3 is CASAPRGRILHTEAFF. The CDR3 DNA is TGTGCCAGTGCACCCAGGGGTCGAATACTGCACACTGAAGCTTTCTTT.

The rearrangement joins TRBV6-2 or TRBV6-3 to TRBJ2-7; TRBD2 agrees at 9 bases. The ends lost 2 bases at V and 3 bases at J; junction bases unmatched: 8. Germline V gene data show CDR1 as MNHEY and CDR2 as SVGEGT. The CDR3 loop spans 16 amino acids. The CDR3: CASSYHSGRTLYEQYF. DNA of the CDR3: TGTGCCAGCAGTTACCACAGCGGGAGGACTCTCTACGAGCAGTACTTC.

This clonotype was found a few times. The chain's CDR3 is CASSSLGELDNEQFF. The CDR3 bases are TGTGCCAGCAGCTCCTTAGGGGAATTGGACAATGAGCAGTTCTTC. This sequence joins TRBV11-2 and TRBJ2-1; D is possibly TRBD1 (5 bases). The V end lost 4 bases, the J end lost 5 bases, and 15 bases lay between the germline ends. Germline V CDR1 and CDR2: SGHAT, FQNNGV. The CDR3 is 15 amino acids. Full variable domain (outside the CDR3, taken from reference TRBV11-2 and TRBJ2-1): EAGVAQSPRYKIIEKRQSVAFWCNPISGHATLYWYQQILGQGPKLLIQFQNNGVVDDSQLPKDRFSAERLKGVDSTLKIQPAKLEDSAVYLCASSSLGELDNEQFFGPGTRLTVL.

This clonotype appeared a few times. V usage is TRBV7-9 and J usage is TRBJ2-2; D gene uncertain. Deletions cut 4 bases from V and 5 bases from J, with 11 bases between. Germline CDR1 SEHNR, CDR2 FQNEAQ (reference sequence). This CDR3 has 14 residues. The CDR3 here is CASSSPGPTGELFF. CDR3 nucleotides: TGTGCCAGCAGCTCCCCCGGTCCGACCGGGGAGCTGTTTTTT.

This clonotype was counted a few times. This chain joins TRBV6-2 or TRBV6-3 and TRBJ2-2; a possible D gene is TRBD2 (6 bases). CDR1 MNHEY and CDR2 SVGEGT come from the germline V gene. The CDR3 is made up of 14 amino acids. Trimming took off 2 bases at V and 3 bases at J, with 7 bases between the two ends. CDR3 bases: TGTGCCAGCAGTTACGGGGGGTACACCGGGGAGCTGTTTTTT. Encoded protein: CASSYGGYTGELFF.

The rearrangement uses TRBV12-3 or TRBV12-4 and TRBJ2-7; TRBD1 matches at 7 bases. The CDR3 is 16 amino acids. Trimming at V came to 2 bases and at J to 0 bases, leaving 7 bases not matched to a gene. CDR3 DNA sequence: TGTGCCAGCAGTTTATACCCACAGGGGAACTCCTACGAGCAGTACTTC. Protein: CASSLYPQGNSYEQYF.

This rearrangement joins TRBV20-1 to TRBJ2-2, with D perhaps matching TRBD1 (5 bases). This CDR3 is 14 amino acids long. The germline V and J ends were trimmed by 1 base and 4 bases, with 10 bases remaining between them. The germline V gene has CDR1 DFQATT and CDR2 SNEGSKA (reference sequence). The CDR3 sequence: CSARVPGPTGELFF. CDR3 DNA sequence: TGCAGTGCTAGAGTCCCAGGGCCCACCGGGGAGCTGTTTTTT.

The chain links TRBV27 to TRBJ2-1; D uncertain. This CDR3 comprises 12 residues. CDR1 is MNHEY, CDR2 SMNVEV, per germline (reference sequence). V was clipped by 7 bases and J by 9 bases, with 13 bases between them. The CDR3 DNA sequence: TGTGCCAGCACCCGGTCCCCGGGTGAGCAGTTCTTC. Its protein product is CASTRSPGEQFF.

This clonotype was detected a few times. CDR3 nucleotide sequence: TGTGCCAGTAGTTCCTTCTCCGGGGTATCAGAGACCCAGTACTTC. Translation: CASSSFSGVSETQYF. The genes are TRBV19 and TRBJ2-5, with D possibly being TRBD2 (5 bases). This CDR3 has 15 amino acids. CDR1 is LNHDA, CDR2 SQIVND, per germline (reference sequence). Deletions cut 5 bases from V and 4 bases from J, with 17 bases between.

CDR3 sequence reads: CASSYYAGAEANYGYTF. Here the CDR3 DNA reads TGTGCCAGCAGTTACTATGCGGGAGCAGAAGCTAACTATGGCTACACCTTC. The chain uses TRBV6-5 and TRBJ1-2; no clear D gene. The V end was cut by 1 base, the J end by 0 bases, with 15 bases between. CDR1 MNHEY and CDR2 SVGAGI come from the germline V gene. The CDR3 is 17 amino acids.

In its sample, this clonotype was seen many times. The chain is built from TRBV7-2 and TRBJ1-4; no firm D call. The CDR3 covers 16 residues. V lost 4 bases and J 0 bases, leaving 12 bases between the germline ends. The germline gives CDR1 SGHTA, CDR2 FQGNSA. The CDR3 DNA reads as TGTGCCAGCAGCTCCCTGGCGGGGACAACTAATGAAAAACTGTTTTTT. It encodes CASSSLAGTTNEKLFF.

The V gene is TRBV4-1, the J gene TRBJ2-5; D is uncertain. Germline loops: CDR1 MGHRA, CDR2 YSYEKL. The CDR3 covers 16 residues. Deletions cut 1 base from V and 0 bases from J, with 12 bases between. CDR3 nucleotides: TGCGCCAGCAGCCAAGGCCAGCCTACGTACCAAGAGACCCAGTACTTC. Amino acid sequence: CASSQGQPTYQETQYF.

Only a few counts were recorded for this clonotype. The V call is TRBV6-2 or TRBV6-3, the J call TRBJ1-5; D gene unclear. Per germline, CDR1 MNHEY and CDR2 SVGEGT. The CDR3 has 12 amino acids. The V and J ends lost 2 bases and 7 bases respectively, with 6 bases between them. CDR3 sequence reads: CASSYPWQPQHF. In DNA, the CDR3 is TGTGCCAGCAGTTACCCGTGGCAGCCCCAGCATTTT.

This clonotype was counted many times. The CDR3 region is CASKSTYEQYF. The CDR3 DNA follows: TGTGCCAGCAAATCCACCTACGAGCAGTACTTC. The chain has TRBV2 and TRBJ2-7; D not resolved. Germline V CDR1 and CDR2: SNHLY, FYNNEI. The V end lost 7 bases, the J end lost 2 bases, and 6 bases lay between the germline ends. The CDR3 extends over 11 amino acids.

This clonotype was counted ten times or more. V usage is TRBV7-2 and J usage is TRBJ2-4, with 7 bases lining up with TRBD1. The germline gives CDR1 SGHTA, CDR2 FQGNSA. The CDR3 has 13 amino acids. With V trimmed by 5 bases and J by 9 bases, 7 bases remained unmatched. The CDR3 loop is CASSRGTDPIQYF. The CDR3 DNA is TGTGCCAGCAGCAGAGGGACAGACCCCATTCAGTACTTC.

This clonotype was detected only a few times. The chain employs TRBV14 and TRBJ2-1; 10 bases match TRBD2. Trimming at V came to 4 bases and at J to 9 bases, leaving 9 bases not matched to a gene. The CDR3 sequence is 15 residues long. CDR1 is SGHDN and CDR2 is FVKESK in the germline V gene. DNA of the CDR3: TGTGCCAGCAGCCCGGGACTAGCGTACTCCAGTGAGCAGTTCTTC. Translating it yields CASSPGLAYSSEQFF. Full variable domain (outside the CDR3, taken from reference TRBV14 and TRBJ2-1): EAGVTQFPSHSVIEKGQTVTLRCDPISGHDNLYWYRRVMGKEIKFLLHFVKESKQDESGMPNNRFLAERTGGTYSTLKVQPAELEDSGVYFCASSPGLAYSSEQFFGPGTRLTVL.

This clonotype was recorded at least ten times. This rearrangement joins TRBV7-2 to TRBJ2-6; 15 nucleotides line up with TRBD2. The ends lost 4 bases at V and 3 bases at J; junction bases unmatched: 4. This CDR3 contains 18 residues. Germline V lookup: CDR1 SGHTA, CDR2 FQGNSA. CDR3: CASSSGLAGGGGANVLTF. CDR3 bases: TGTGCCAGCAGCTCGGGACTAGCGGGGGGTGGTGGGGCCAACGTCCTGACTTTC.

The chain has TRBV7-2 and TRBJ2-3; 7 nucleotides match TRBD1. The germline CDR1 and CDR2 sequences are SGHTA and FQGNSA. Germline trimming cut 5 bases from V and 3 bases from J; bases unmatched to any gene: 14. The CDR3 has 17 amino acids. The CDR3 sequence: CASSLNPQGSWTDTQYF. CDR3 DNA: TGTGCCAGCAGCCTCAACCCACAGGGGAGTTGGACAGATACGCAGTATTTT. Complete variable domain (other parts from reference TRBV7-2 and TRBJ2-3): GAGVSQSPSNKVTEKGKDVELRCDPISGHTALYWYRQSLGQGLEFLIYFQGNSAPDKSGLPSDRFSAERTGGSVSTLTIQRTQQEDSAVYLCASSLNPQGSWTDTQYFGPGTRLTVL.

In this sample, this clonotype turned up a few times. The chain uses TRBV7-2 and TRBJ2-1, with 8 bases identical to TRBD2. Germline V CDR1 and CDR2: SGHTA, FQGNSA. CDR3 length equals 12 residues. The V segment lost 2 bases and the J segment 16 bases; nucleotides outside the gene matches: 7. CDR3 protein: CASSLMGLGSFF. Written as DNA, the CDR3 is TGTGCCAGCAGCTTAATGGGACTAGGGTCCTTCTTC.

V usage is TRBV20-1 and J usage is TRBJ1-5; D unclear. Trimming took 3 bases from V and 1 from J, leaving 7 bases between them. This CDR3 is 13 amino acids long. Germline CDR1 reads DFQATT; CDR2 reads SNEGSKA (reference sequence). CDR3 nucleotide sequence: TGCAGTGCTAGGGCGGGAAGCAATCAGCCCCAGCATTTT. It codes for CSARAGSNQPQHF.